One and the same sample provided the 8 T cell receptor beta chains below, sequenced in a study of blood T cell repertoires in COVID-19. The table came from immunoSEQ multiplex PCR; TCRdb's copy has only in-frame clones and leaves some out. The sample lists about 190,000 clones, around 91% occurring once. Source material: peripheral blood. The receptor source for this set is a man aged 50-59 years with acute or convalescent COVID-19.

The DNA for the CDR3 is TGTGCCAGCTCGTGGACAACTAGCACAGATACGCAGTATTTT. The encoded protein is CASSWTTSTDTQYF. V usage is TRBV6-6 and J usage is TRBJ2-3; possibly TRBD1 for D (5 bases). The CDR3 consists of 14 residues. V dropped 8 bases and J dropped 0 bases, with 12 bases sitting between them. CDR1 is MNHNY and CDR2 is SVGAGI in the germline V gene (reference sequence).

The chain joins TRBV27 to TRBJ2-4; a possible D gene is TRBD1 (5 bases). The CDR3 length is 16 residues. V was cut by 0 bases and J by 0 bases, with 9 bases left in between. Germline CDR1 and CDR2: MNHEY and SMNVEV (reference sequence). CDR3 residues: CASSLSWGLAKNIQYF. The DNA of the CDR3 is TGTGCCAGCAGTTTATCGTGGGGCCTAGCCAAAAACATTCAGTACTTC.

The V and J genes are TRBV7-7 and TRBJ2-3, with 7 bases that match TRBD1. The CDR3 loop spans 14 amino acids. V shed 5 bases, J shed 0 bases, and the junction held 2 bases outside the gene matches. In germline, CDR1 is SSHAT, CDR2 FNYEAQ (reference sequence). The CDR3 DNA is TGTGCCAGCAGCAAAGGGGGCAGCACAGATACGCAGTATTTT. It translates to CASSKGGSTDTQYF. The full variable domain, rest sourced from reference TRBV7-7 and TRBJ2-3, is GAGVSQSPRYKVTKRGQDVTLRCDPISSHATLYWYQQALGQGPEFLTYFNYEAQPDKSGLPSDRFSAERPEGSISTLTIQRTEQRDSAMYRCASSKGGSTDTQYFGPGTRLTVL.

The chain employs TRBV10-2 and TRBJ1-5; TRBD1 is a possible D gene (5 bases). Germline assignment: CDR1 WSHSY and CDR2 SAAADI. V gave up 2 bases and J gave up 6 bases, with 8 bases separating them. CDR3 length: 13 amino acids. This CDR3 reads CASSESRVQPQHF. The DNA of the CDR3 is TGCGCCAGCAGTGAGAGCAGGGTTCAGCCCCAGCATTTT.

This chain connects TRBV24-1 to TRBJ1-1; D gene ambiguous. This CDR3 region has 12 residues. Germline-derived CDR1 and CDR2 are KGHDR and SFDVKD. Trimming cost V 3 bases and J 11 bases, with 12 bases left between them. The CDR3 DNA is TGTGCCACCAGTGATCGCAAGTCTAGGGCTTTCTTT. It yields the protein CATSDRKSRAFF.

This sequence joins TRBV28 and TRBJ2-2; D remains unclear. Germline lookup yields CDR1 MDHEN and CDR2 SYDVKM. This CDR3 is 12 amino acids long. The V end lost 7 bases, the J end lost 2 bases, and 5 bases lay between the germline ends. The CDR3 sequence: CASNSNTGELFF. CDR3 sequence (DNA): TGTGCCAGCAATTCTAACACCGGGGAGCTGTTTTTT.

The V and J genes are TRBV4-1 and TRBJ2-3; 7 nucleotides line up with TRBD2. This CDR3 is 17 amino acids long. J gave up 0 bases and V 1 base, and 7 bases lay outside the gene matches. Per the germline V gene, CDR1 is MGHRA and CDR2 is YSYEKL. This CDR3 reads CASSQVGSGASTDTQYF. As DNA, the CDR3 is TGCGCCAGCAGCCAAGTGGGGAGCGGGGCTAGCACAGATACGCAGTATTTT.

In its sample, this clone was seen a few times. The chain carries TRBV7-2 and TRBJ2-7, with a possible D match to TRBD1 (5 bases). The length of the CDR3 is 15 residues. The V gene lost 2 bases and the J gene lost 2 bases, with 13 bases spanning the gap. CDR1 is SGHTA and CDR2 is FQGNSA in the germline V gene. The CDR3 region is CASSLKGATPYEQYF. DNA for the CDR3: TGTGCCAGCAGCTTAAAAGGGGCCACCCCCTACGAGCAGTACTTC.